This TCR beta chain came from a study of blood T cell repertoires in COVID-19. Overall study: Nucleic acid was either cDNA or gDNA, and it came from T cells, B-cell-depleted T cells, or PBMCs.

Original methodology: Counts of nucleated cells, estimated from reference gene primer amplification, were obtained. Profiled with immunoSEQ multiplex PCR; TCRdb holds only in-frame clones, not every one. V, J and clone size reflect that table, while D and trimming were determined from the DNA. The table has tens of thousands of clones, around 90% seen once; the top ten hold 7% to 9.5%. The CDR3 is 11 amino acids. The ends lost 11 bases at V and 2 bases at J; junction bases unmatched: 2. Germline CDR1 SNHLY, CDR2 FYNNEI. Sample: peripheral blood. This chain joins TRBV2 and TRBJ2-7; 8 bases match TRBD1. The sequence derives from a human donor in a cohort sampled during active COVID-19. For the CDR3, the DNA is TGTGCCGCGGGACAGGCCTACGAGCAGTACTTC. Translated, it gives CAAGQAYEQYF.